The clone carrying this T cell receptor beta chain was seen repeatedly, ten times or more. The antigen is unknown. These data come from a study of T cells in Graves' hyperthyroidism and ophthalmopathy. Germline values: CDR1 SGHDN, CDR2 FVKESK. This CDR3 has 14 amino acids. The ends lost 4 bases at V and 4 bases at J; junction bases unmatched: 3. Using RNA transcripts as the source, TCR beta CDR3 regions were amplified. HTBI primers drove first-round RT-PCR of the TCR CDR3. TCRdb independently ran MiXCR on the multiplex PCR reads; one entry per CDR3 protein. The table has more than 300,000 distinct CDR3 sequences, approximately 17% seen once. Findings and limits, study-wide: Ophthalmopathy was model-predicted a median about 6.7 months pre-onset. In the analysis, a 13 V-J model separated ophthalmopathy from stable hyperthyroidism.

The source is a young woman with Graves' hyperthyroidism that later progressed to Graves' ophthalmopathy. Sequenced: blood. The genes are TRBV14 and TRBJ2-1, with TRBD2 matching 8 bases. In DNA, the CDR3 is TGTGCCAGCAGCCCTAGCGGGCCATACAATGAGCAGTTCTTC. It codes for CASSPSGPYNEQFF.